This T cell receptor beta chain was retrieved from a study of OX40 agonist ivuxolimab in advanced cancers. Study information: The patients got ivuxolimab, which is an agonistic anti-OX40 (CD134) antibody. Study-level results: A proportion of nonresponders additionally exhibited low normalized T-cell clonal expansion.

Turning to this clone: As yet, its antigen is unknown.

The table came from immunoSEQ multiplex PCR; TCRdb's copy has only in-frame clones and leaves some out. The repertoire includes 70,000 to 80,000 clones, about three quarters of them detected once, and roughly 4.7% sits in the top ten. Trimming shortened V by 5 bases and J by 3 bases, and 16 bases separated the two germline ends. The germline V gene has CDR1 MNHNS and CDR2 SASEGT. The CDR3 covers 15 residues. This specimen was CD4+ or CD8+ T cells sorted from blood, taken in a trial of the OX40 agonist ivuxolimab. The V call is TRBV6-1, the J call TRBJ1-1; maybe TRBD1 (6 bases). This TCR derives from an adult with an advanced solid tumor such as melanoma, head and neck, liver or kidney cancer. The CDR3 region has the DNA TGTGCCAGCAGTCGGGACATCCTTGGGGACACTGAAGCTTTCTTT. Encoded protein: CASSRDILGDTEAFF.